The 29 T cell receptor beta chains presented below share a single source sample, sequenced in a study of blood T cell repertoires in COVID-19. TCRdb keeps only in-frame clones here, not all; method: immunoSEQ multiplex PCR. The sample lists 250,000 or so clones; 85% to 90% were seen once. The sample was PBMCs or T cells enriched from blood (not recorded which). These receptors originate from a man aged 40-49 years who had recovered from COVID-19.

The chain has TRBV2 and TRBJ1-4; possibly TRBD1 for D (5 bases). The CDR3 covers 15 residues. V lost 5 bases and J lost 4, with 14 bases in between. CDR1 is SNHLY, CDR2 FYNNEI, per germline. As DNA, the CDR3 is TGTGCCAGCAGTAGAATACAGGAGAGTAATGAAAAACTGTTTTTT. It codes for CASSRIQESNEKLFF.

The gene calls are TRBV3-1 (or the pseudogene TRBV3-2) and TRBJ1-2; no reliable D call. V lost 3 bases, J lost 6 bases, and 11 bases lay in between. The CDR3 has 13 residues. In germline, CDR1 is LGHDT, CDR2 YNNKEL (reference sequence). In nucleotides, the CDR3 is TGTGCCAGCAGCCATGTCTCCTACGATGGCTACACCTTC. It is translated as CASSHVSYDGYTF.

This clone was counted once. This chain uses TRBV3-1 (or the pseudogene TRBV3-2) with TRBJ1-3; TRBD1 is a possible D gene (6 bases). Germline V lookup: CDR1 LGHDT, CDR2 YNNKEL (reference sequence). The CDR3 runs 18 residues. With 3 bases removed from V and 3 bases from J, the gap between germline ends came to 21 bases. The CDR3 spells CASSQPWGQGAYGNTIYF. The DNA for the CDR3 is TGTGCCAGCAGCCAGCCCTGGGGGCAGGGTGCTTATGGAAACACCATATATTTT.

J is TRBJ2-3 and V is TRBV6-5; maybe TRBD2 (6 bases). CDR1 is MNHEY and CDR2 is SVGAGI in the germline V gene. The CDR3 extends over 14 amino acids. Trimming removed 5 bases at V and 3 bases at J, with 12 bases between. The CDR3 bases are TGTGCCAGCAGTCGGGTAGCGGCTACAGATACGCAGTATTTT. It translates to CASSRVAATDTQYF.

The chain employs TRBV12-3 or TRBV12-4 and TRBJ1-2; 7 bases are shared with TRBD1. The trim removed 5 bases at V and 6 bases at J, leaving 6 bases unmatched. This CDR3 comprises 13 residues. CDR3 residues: CASSAGTVHGYTF. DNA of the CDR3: TGTGCCAGCAGTGCCGGGACAGTACATGGCTACACCTTC.

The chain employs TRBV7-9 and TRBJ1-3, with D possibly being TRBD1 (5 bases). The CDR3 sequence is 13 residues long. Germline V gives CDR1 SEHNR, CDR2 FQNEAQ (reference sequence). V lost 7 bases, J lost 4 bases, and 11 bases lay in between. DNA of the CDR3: TGTGCCAGCATGGGGGGTTTCGGAAACACCATATATTTT. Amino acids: CASMGGFGNTIYF. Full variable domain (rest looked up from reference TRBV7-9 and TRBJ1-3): DTGVSQNPRHKITKRGQNVTFRCDPISEHNRLYWYRQTLGQGPEFLTYFQNEAQLEKSRLLSDRFSAERPKGSFSTLEIQRTEQGDSAMYLCASMGGFGNTIYFGEGSWLTVV.

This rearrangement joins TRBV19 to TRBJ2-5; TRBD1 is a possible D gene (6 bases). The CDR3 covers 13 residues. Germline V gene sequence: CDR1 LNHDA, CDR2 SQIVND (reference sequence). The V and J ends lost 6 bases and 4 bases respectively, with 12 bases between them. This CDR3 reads CASRNRVGETQYF. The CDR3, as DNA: TGTGCCAGTAGGAACAGGGTCGGAGAGACCCAGTACTTC. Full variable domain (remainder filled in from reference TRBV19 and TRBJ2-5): DGGITQSPKYLFRKEGQNVTLSCEQNLNHDAMYWYRQDPGQGLRLIYYSQIVNDFQKGDIAEGYSVSREKKESFPLTVTSAQKNPTAFYLCASRNRVGETQYFGPGTRLLVL.

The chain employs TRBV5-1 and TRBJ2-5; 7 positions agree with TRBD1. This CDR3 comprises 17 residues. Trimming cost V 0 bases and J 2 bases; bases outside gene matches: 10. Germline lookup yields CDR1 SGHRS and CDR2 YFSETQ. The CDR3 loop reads CASSLVEVGRGQETQYF. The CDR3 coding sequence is TGCGCCAGCAGCTTGGTGGAAGTAGGCAGGGGGCAAGAGACCCAGTACTTC. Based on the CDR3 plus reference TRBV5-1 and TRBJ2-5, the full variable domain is KAGVTQTPRYLIKTRGQQVTLSCSPISGHRSVSWYQQTPGQGLQFLFEYFSETQRNKGNFPGRFSGRQFSNSRSEMNVSTLELGDSALYLCASSLVEVGRGQETQYFGPGTRLLVL.

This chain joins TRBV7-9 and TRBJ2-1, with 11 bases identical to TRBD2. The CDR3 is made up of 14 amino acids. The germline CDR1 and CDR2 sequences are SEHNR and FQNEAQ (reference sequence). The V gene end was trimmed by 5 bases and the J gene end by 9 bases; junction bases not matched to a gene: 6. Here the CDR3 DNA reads TGTGCCAGCAGCACCCGACTAGCGGGAAGTGAGCAGTTCTTC. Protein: CASSTRLAGSEQFF.

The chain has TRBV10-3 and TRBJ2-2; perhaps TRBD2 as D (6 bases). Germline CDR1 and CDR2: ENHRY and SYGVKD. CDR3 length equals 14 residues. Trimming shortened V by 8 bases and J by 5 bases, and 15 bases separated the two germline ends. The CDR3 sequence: CAIRETTSTGELFF. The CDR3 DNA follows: TGTGCCATCCGGGAGACCACCTCGACCGGGGAGCTGTTTTTT.

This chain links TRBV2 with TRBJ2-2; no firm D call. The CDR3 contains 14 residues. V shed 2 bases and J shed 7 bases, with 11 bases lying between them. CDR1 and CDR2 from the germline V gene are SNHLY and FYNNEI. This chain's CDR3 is CASSELGLGGELFF. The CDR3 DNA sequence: TGTGCCAGCAGTGAACTAGGTTTGGGCGGGGAGCTGTTTTTT. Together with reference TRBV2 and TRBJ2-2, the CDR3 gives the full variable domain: EPEVTQTPSHQVTQMGQEVILRCVPISNHLYFYWYRQILGQKVEFLVSFYNNEISEKSEIFDDQFSVERPDGSNFTLKIRSTKLEDSAMYFCASSELGLGGELFFGEGSRLTVL.

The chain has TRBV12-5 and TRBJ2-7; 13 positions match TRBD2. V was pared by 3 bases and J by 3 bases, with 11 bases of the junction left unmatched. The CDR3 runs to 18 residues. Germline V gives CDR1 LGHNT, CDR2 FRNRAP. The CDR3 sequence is CASGFGLAGALGRYEQYF. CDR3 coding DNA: TGTGCTAGTGGTTTCGGACTAGCGGGAGCTTTGGGTCGCTACGAGCAGTACTTC. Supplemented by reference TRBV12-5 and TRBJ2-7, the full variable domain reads DARVTQTPRHKVTEMGQEVTMRCQPILGHNTVFWYRQTMMQGLELLAYFRNRAPLDDSGMPKDRFSAEMPDATLATLKIQPSEPRDSAVYFCASGFGLAGALGRYEQYFGPGTRLTVT.

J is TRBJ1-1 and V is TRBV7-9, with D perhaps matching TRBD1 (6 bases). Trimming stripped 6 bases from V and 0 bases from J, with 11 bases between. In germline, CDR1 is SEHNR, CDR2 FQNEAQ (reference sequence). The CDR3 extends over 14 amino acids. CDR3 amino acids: CASSGGSMNTEAFF. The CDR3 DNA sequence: TGTGCCAGCAGTGGGGGCAGCATGAACACTGAAGCTTTCTTT. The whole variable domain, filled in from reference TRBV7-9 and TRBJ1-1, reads DTGVSQNPRHKITKRGQNVTFRCDPISEHNRLYWYRQTLGQGPEFLTYFQNEAQLEKSRLLSDRFSAERPKGSFSTLEIQRTEQGDSAMYLCASSGGSMNTEAFFGQGTRLTVV.

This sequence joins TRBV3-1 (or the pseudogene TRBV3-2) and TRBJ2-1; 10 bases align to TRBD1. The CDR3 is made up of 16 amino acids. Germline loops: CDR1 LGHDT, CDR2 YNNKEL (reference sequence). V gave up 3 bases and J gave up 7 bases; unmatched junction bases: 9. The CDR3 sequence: CASSHAGTGVTNEQFF. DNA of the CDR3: TGTGCCAGCAGCCACGCCGGGACAGGGGTAACTAATGAGCAGTTCTTC.

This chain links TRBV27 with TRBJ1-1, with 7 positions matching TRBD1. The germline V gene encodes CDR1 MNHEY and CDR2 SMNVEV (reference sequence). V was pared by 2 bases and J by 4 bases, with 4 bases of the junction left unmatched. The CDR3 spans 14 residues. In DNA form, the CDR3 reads TGTGCCAGCAGTTTAAAAGGGGGCGCCACTGAAGCTTTCTTT. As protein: CASSLKGGATEAFF.

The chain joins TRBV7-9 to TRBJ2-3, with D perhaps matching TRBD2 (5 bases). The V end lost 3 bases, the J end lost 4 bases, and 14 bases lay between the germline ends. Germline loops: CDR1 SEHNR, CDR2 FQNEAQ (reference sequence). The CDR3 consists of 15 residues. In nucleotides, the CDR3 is TGTGCCAGCAGCTTTGAGGGTTCGCTCGCAGATACGCAGTATTTT. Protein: CASSFEGSLADTQYF.

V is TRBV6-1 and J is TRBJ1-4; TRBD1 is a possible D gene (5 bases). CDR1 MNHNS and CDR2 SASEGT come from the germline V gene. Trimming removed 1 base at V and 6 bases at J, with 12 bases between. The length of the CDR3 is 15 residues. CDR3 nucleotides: TGTGCCAGCAGTGAAGGCCTTGGGGGGTATGAAAAACTGTTTTTT. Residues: CASSEGLGGYEKLFF.

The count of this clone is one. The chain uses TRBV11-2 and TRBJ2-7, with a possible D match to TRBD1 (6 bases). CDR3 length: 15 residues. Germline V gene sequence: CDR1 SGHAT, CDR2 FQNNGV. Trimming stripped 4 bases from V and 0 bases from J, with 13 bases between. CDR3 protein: CASSYAGTRSYEQYF. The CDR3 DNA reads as TGTGCCAGCAGCTACGCCGGGACACGCTCCTACGAGCAGTACTTC.

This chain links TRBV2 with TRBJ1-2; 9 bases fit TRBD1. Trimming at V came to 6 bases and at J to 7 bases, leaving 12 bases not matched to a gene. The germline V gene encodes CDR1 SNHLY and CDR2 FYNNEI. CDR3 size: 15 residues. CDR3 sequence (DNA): TGTGCCAGCAGGGATGTACAGGGGGCATCAAGTGGCTACACCTTC. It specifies CASRDVQGASSGYTF.

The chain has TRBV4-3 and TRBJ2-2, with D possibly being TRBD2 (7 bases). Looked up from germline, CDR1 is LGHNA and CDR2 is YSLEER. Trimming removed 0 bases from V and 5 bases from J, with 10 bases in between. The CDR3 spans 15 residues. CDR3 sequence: CASSQDGGPTGELFF. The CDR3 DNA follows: TGCGCCAGCAGCCAAGACGGGGGGCCGACCGGGGAGCTGTTTTTT.

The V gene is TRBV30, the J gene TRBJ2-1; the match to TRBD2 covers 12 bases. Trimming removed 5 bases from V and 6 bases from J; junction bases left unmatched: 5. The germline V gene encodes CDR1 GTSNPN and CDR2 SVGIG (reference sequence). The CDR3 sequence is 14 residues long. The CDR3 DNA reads TGTGCCTGGGGTCTAGCGGGAGGGCCCAATGAGCAGTTCTTC. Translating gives CAWGLAGGPNEQFF.

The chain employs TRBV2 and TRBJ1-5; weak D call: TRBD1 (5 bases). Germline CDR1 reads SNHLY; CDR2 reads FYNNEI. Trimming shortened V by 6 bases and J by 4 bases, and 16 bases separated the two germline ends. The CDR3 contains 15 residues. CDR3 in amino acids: CASSAKGALNQPQHF. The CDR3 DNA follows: TGTGCCAGCAGCGCGAAAGGGGCTCTGAATCAGCCCCAGCATTTT.

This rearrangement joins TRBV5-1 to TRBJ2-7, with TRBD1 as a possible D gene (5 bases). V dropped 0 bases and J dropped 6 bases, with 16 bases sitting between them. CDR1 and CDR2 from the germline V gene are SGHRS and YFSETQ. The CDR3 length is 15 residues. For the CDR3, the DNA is TGCGCCAGCAGCTTGGAGCAGGGCACTACCGTCGAGCAGTACTTC. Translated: CASSLEQGTTVEQYF.

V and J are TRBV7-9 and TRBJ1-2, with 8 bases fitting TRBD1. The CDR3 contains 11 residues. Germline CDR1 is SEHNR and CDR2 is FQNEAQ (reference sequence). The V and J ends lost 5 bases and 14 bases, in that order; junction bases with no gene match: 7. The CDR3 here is CASSRGQGETF. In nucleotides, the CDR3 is TGTGCCAGCAGCCGCGGACAGGGAGAGACCTTC.

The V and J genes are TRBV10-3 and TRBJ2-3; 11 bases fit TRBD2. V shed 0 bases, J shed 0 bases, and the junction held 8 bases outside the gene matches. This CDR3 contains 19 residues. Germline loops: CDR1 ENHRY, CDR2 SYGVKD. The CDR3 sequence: CAISESMASGGPSTDTQYF. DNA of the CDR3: TGTGCCATCAGTGAGTCGATGGCTAGCGGGGGGCCTAGCACAGATACGCAGTATTTT.

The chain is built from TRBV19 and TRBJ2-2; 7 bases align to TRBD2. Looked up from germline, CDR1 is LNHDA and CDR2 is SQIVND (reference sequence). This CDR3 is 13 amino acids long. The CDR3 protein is CDHPLADTGELFF. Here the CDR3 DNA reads TGTGACCACCCCCTAGCGGACACCGGGGAGCTGTTTTTT.

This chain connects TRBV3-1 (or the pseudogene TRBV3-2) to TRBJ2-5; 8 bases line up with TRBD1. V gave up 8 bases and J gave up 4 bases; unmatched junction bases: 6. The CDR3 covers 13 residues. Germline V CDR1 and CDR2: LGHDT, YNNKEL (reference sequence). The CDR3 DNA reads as TGTGCCAGCCTGGACAGGGAGGCAGAGACCCAGTACTTC. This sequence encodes CASLDREAETQYF.

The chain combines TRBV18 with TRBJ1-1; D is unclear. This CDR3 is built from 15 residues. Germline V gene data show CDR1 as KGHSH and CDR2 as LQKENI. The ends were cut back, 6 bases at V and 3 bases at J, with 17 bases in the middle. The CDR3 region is CASSPNGRRHTEAFF. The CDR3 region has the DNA TGTGCCAGCTCCCCCAACGGCCGGAGGCACACTGAAGCTTTCTTT.

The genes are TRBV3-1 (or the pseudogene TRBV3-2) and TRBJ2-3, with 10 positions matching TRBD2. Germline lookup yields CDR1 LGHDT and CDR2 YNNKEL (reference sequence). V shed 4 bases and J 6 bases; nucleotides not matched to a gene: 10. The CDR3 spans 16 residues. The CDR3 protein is CASSLSSGGGSDTQYF. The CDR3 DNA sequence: TGTGCCAGCAGCCTCTCCAGCGGGGGGGGCTCCGATACGCAGTATTTT.